Presented here are 23 T cell receptor beta chains from one specimen sequenced in a study of T cell responses to AZD1222 COVID-19 vaccine. The table came from immunoSEQ multiplex PCR; TCRdb's copy has only in-frame clones and leaves some out. The sample carries 77,000 or so clones, 75% to 95% recorded once. Sequencing used peripheral blood, obtained 28 days after the second AZD1222 dose. These receptors were taken from an adult who received the AZD1222 COVID-19 vaccine.

The rearrangement uses TRBV7-8 and TRBJ1-6; D is perhaps TRBD1 (5 bases). Trimming stripped 1 base from V and 8 bases from J, with 27 bases between. Germline CDR1 reads SGHVS; CDR2 reads FQNEAQ. This CDR3 region has 20 residues. The CDR3 here is CASSLEYSLRVGPSDSPLHF. CDR3 sequence (DNA): TGTGCCAGCAGCTTAGAGTACTCACTGAGGGTGGGGCCCTCGGATTCACCCCTCCACTTT.

Turning to this clone: Other DNA variants within this sample encode the same CDR3. The chain employs TRBV7-9 and TRBJ1-1; D is uncertain. Germline CDR1 is SEHNR and CDR2 is FQNEAQ (reference sequence). The CDR3 consists of 11 residues. The V end lost 5 bases, the J end lost 2 bases, and 3 bases lay between the germline ends. DNA for the CDR3: TGTGCCAGCAGCCTCAACACTGAAGCTTTCTTT. Its translation: CASSLNTEAFF.

The rearrangement joins TRBV23-1 to TRBJ2-1; D might be TRBD1 (5 bases). TRBV23-1 is sorted into the ORF group, with uncertain function. The CDR3 is 11 amino acids. The ends were cut back, 6 bases at V and 15 bases at J, with 15 bases in the middle. The CDR3 nucleotides read TGCGCCAGCAGCCTCCAAGGACACGGGTTCTTC. This sequence encodes CASSLQGHGFF.

The chain employs TRBV19 and TRBJ1-1; D gene uncertain. CDR3 length: 15 residues. Looked up from germline, CDR1 is LNHDA and CDR2 is SQIVND (reference sequence). Trimming took 1 base from V and 1 from J, leaving 10 bases between them. DNA for the CDR3: TGTGCCAGTAGTATAGGATATACGGAGAACACTGAAGCTTTCTTT. Translation: CASSIGYTENTEAFF.

This clone was seen more than once but under ten times. The chain couples TRBV14 to TRBJ2-1, with 7 nucleotides matching TRBD2. Per the germline V gene, CDR1 is SGHDN and CDR2 is FVKESK. Trimming at V came to 0 bases and at J to 7 bases, leaving 27 bases not matched to a gene. The CDR3 is made up of 22 amino acids. CDR3 sequence: CASSQEAYGGSGPPSVENEQFF. The CDR3 region has the DNA TGTGCCAGCAGCCAAGAAGCCTACGGCGGGAGTGGCCCGCCGAGTGTCGAGAATGAGCAGTTCTTC. The full variable domain, with the rest looked up from reference TRBV14 and TRBJ2-1, is EAGVTQFPSHSVIEKGQTVTLRCDPISGHDNLYWYRRVMGKEIKFLLHFVKESKQDESGMPNNRFLAERTGGTYSTLKVQPAELEDSGVYFCASSQEAYGGSGPPSVENEQFFGPGTRLTVL.

The chain is built from TRBV28 and TRBJ2-2, with TRBD1 identical over 7 bases. CDR3 length equals 14 residues. Germline CDR1 MDHEN, CDR2 SYDVKM. V shed 5 bases, J shed 5 bases, and the junction held 5 bases outside the gene matches. The CDR3 region is CASSITGQTGELFF. The CDR3 DNA follows: TGTGCCAGCAGTATCACGGGACAGACCGGGGAGCTGTTTTTT.

V gene TRBV5-1 combines with J gene TRBJ1-2; possible D gene TRBD1, 5 bases. This CDR3 is 11 amino acids long. Trimming removed 4 bases at V and 8 bases at J, with 9 bases between. Germline CDR1 reads SGHRS; CDR2 reads YFSETQ. The CDR3 DNA follows: TGCGCCAGCAGCGGGACGGGAGGCTACACCTTC. It specifies CASSGTGGYTF.

The chain is built from TRBV28 and TRBJ1-4; D is undetermined. Germline assignment: CDR1 MDHEN and CDR2 SYDVKM. The CDR3 has 13 amino acids. V dropped 2 bases and J dropped 6 bases, with 7 bases sitting between them. CDR3 in amino acids: CASSLKGYEKLFF. The CDR3 nucleotides are TGTGCCAGCAGTTTAAAGGGATATGAAAAACTGTTTTTT.

This chain joins TRBV6-2 or TRBV6-3 and TRBJ1-2, with D unclear. There are 13 residues in the CDR3. Between the trimmed V and J ends, which lost 2 bases and 6 bases, there was a span of 10 bases. Germline lookup yields CDR1 MNHEY and CDR2 SVGEGT. CDR3 sequence reads: CASSYRAGDGYTF. CDR3 in DNA: TGTGCCAGCAGTTACAGGGCCGGGGATGGCTACACCTTC.

This chain connects TRBV5-3 to TRBJ2-3, with 7 bases matching TRBD1. TRBV5-3 is placed among ORFs of uncertain function. The ends lost 0 bases at V and 0 bases at J; junction bases unmatched: 1. This CDR3 contains 15 residues. CDR3 DNA sequence: TGTGCCAGAAGCTTGGGCAGGGGGAGCACAGATACGCAGTATTTT. Translation: CARSLGRGSTDTQYF.

The chain recombines TRBV21-1 with TRBJ1-1; the D call in the table, TRBD1, was not verified against the DNA. TRBV21-1 counts as a pseudogene. The CDR3 contains 15 residues. The CDR3 DNA reads TGTGCCCCTAAAGGGGGAGTAGGGATGAACACTGAAGCTTTCTTT. This codes for CAPKGGVGMNTEAFF.

V usage is TRBV27 and J usage is TRBJ2-7, with D possibly being TRBD1 (6 bases). CDR1 and CDR2 (germline): MNHEY, SMNVEV (reference sequence). Trimming took 3 bases from V and 2 from J, leaving 14 bases between them. CDR3 length: 15 residues. CDR3 in DNA: TGTGCCAGCAGTTTGGAAGCAGGGGTCCCCTACGAGCAGTACTTC. Protein: CASSLEAGVPYEQYF.

V and J are TRBV28 and TRBJ1-6, with D perhaps TRBD1 (6 bases). The CDR3 is 15 amino acids. Germline V gene sequence: CDR1 MDHEN, CDR2 SYDVKM. The ends were cut back, 7 bases at V and 15 bases at J, with 25 bases in the middle. Here the CDR3 reads CASKDRDTIFRGLHF. CDR3 in DNA: TGTGCCAGCAAGGACCGGGACACGATCTTTCGGGGCCTCCACTTT.

The V and J genes are TRBV4-1 and TRBJ1-5; D is perhaps TRBD1 (5 bases). Germline assignment: CDR1 MGHRA and CDR2 YSYEKL. This CDR3 comprises 17 residues. The V end lost 4 bases, the J end lost 1 base, and 17 bases lay between the germline ends. The CDR3 DNA reads as TGCGCCAGCAGCCGGGGGACGAGAGGGGAGAGCAATCAGCCCCAGCATTTT. Translated: CASSRGTRGESNQPQHF.

The chain links TRBV5-4 to TRBJ2-1; 7 bases fit TRBD2. The CDR3 is made up of 14 amino acids. CDR1 and CDR2 from the germline V gene are SGHNT and YYREEE (reference sequence). Losses at the gene ends were 4 bases for V and 6 bases for J; bases not matched to a gene: 7. This CDR3 is CASSLGLEINEQFF. CDR3 nucleotides: TGTGCCAGCAGCCTAGGACTAGAGATCAATGAGCAGTTCTTC.

This chain connects TRBV6-5 to TRBJ2-1; 9 bases fit TRBD2. Germline values: CDR1 MNHEY, CDR2 SVGAGI. V dropped 0 bases and J dropped 6; count of bases not matched to a gene: 6. The CDR3 contains 16 residues. The CDR3 bases are TGTGCCAGCAGTTACTCGGGGGCTAGCGGGATCAATGAGCAGTTCTTC. Encoded protein: CASSYSGASGINEQFF.

The chain links TRBV2 to TRBJ2-7, with D perhaps given as TRBD1 or TRBD2 (5 bases each). Germline CDR1 SNHLY, CDR2 FYNNEI. The CDR3 length is 11 residues. Deletions cut 8 bases from V and 1 base from J, with 6 bases between. CDR3 DNA sequence: TGTGCCAGCGGGGGATCCTACGAGCAGTACTTC. This sequence encodes CASGGSYEQYF.

This chain connects TRBV12-5 to TRBJ1-1, with TRBD1 matching 7 bases. Per the germline V gene, CDR1 is LGHNT and CDR2 is FRNRAP. The CDR3 runs 14 residues. V shed 1 base, J shed 3 bases, and the junction held 2 bases outside the gene matches. CDR3 bases: TGTGCTAGTGGTTTGGATGGGACAGACACTGAAGCTTTCTTT. Translating it yields CASGLDGTDTEAFF.

This rearrangement joins TRBV6-2 or TRBV6-3 to TRBJ2-1; D might be TRBD1 (5 bases). Germline V lookup: CDR1 MNHEY, CDR2 SVGEGT. V lost 1 base to trimming and J lost 5 bases, with 6 bases between them. The CDR3 contains 13 residues. The CDR3 reads CASSYLDNNEQFF. The CDR3 region has the DNA TGTGCCAGCAGTTACTTGGACAACAATGAGCAGTTCTTC.

The rearrangement joins TRBV7-9 to TRBJ1-6; a weak D match, TRBD1 (5 bases). Trimming took off 4 bases at V and 10 bases at J, with 17 bases between the two ends. The CDR3 has 15 residues. Germline lookup yields CDR1 SEHNR and CDR2 FQNEAQ (reference sequence). Here the CDR3 reads CASSSRGGVSSPLHF. The CDR3 region has the DNA TGTGCCAGCAGCTCCCGGGGGGGGGTATCATCACCCCTCCACTTT.

The chain uses TRBV19 and TRBJ1-4, with 10 bases identical to TRBD1. The V gene end was trimmed by 5 bases and the J gene end by 5 bases; junction bases not matched to a gene: 11. Germline V gene lookup returns CDR1 LNHDA and CDR2 SQIVND (reference sequence). The CDR3 runs to 17 residues. The CDR3 protein is CASSRPGTGVTNEKLFF. The CDR3 DNA is TGTGCCAGTAGTCGACCCGGGACAGGGGTTACCAATGAAAAACTGTTTTTT.

The chain links TRBV28 to TRBJ2-5; the D gene is possibly TRBD1 (5 bases). Trimming took 8 bases from V and 2 from J, leaving 9 bases between them. The CDR3 totals 12 residues. CDR1 is MDHEN, CDR2 SYDVKM, per germline. CDR3 residues: CASRQPQETQYF. The CDR3 DNA reads TGTGCCAGCCGACAGCCACAAGAGACCCAGTACTTC.

This clone was seen only once. CDR3 nucleotide sequence: TGTGCCAGCAGCTCGCGACAGTTCGGAGGCTACACCTTC. Protein sequence: CASSSRQFGGYTF. The chain uses TRBV3-1 (or the pseudogene TRBV3-2) and TRBJ1-2; tentatively, D is TRBD1 (5 bases). Trimming removed 5 bases from V and 8 bases from J, with 15 bases in between. Germline V gene lookup returns CDR1 LGHDT and CDR2 YNNKEL (reference sequence). The CDR3 sequence is 13 residues long.